The 30 T cell receptor beta chains reported below all come from one sample, sequenced in a study of T-cell reconstitution after alpha-beta-depleted transplantation in children. Unique molecular identifiers tagged the TCRbeta library. Via MiXCR, TCRdb re-called the PCR reads, giving one row per CDR3 protein. The profile covers hundreds of thousands of distinct CDR3 sequences, with roughly 11% appearing a single time and 28% taken by the ten largest. Specimen: PBMCs, collected before TCRalphabeta/CD19-depleted stem cell transplant. Receptors were obtained from a child in the first two years of life with acute myeloid leukemia, due to receive a stem cell transplant.

The gene calls are TRBV2 and TRBJ2-5, with D hard to call. The germline gives CDR1 SNHLY, CDR2 FYNNEI. V lost 3 bases and J lost 0, with 8 bases in between. The CDR3 covers 14 residues. The CDR3 sequence: CASSEYSNQETQYF. The CDR3, as DNA: TGTGCCAGCAGTGAGTACAGTAACCAAGAGACCCAGTACTTC.

This clonotype was detected ten times or more. The chain recombines TRBV7-9 with TRBJ2-3; TRBD2 matches at 9 bases. Germline V gene data show CDR1 as SEHNR and CDR2 as FQNEAQ (reference sequence). CDR3 size: 16 residues. Germline trimming cut 5 bases from V and 3 bases from J; bases unmatched to any gene: 9. The CDR3 coding sequence is TGTGCCAGCAGCCCTACGACTAGCGGAGCGACAGATACGCAGTATTTT. As protein: CASSPTTSGATDTQYF.

This chain links TRBV6-1 with TRBJ2-1; possible D gene TRBD2, 5 bases. Germline-derived CDR1 and CDR2 are MNHNS and SASEGT. CDR3 length: 14 amino acids. V dropped 10 bases and J dropped 4 bases, with 17 bases sitting between them. The DNA of the CDR3 is TGTGCCACCATCGAGGGAAGCTTATACAATGAGCAGTTCTTC. This encodes CATIEGSLYNEQFF.

This clonotype appeared many times. The rearrangement uses TRBV24-1 and TRBJ2-2; D is unresolved. Germline values: CDR1 KGHDR, CDR2 SFDVKD. V was trimmed by 4 bases and J by 1 base, leaving 0 bases between them. The CDR3 consists of 12 residues. The CDR3 DNA reads TGTGCCACCAGTGAGAACACCGGGGAGCTGTTTTTT. Its translation is CATSENTGELFF.

The chain couples TRBV11-2 to TRBJ1-1; a possible D gene is TRBD1 (6 bases). V lost 5 bases, J lost 6 bases, and 13 bases lay in between. The CDR3 is made up of 13 amino acids. From germline, CDR1 is SGHAT and CDR2 FQNNGV. The CDR3 region is CASSAGQSAEAFF. Here the CDR3 DNA reads TGTGCCAGCAGCGCAGGACAGAGCGCTGAAGCTTTCTTT.

Many counts were recorded for this clonotype. The chain uses TRBV20-1 and TRBJ1-1, with D possibly being TRBD1 (6 bases). V lost 3 bases to trimming and J lost 1 base, with 12 bases between them. The CDR3 has 14 amino acids. Germline CDR1 is DFQATT and CDR2 is SNEGSKA (reference sequence). CDR3 in DNA: TGCAGTGCTAGTATCCTGGGACAGAACACTGAAGCTTTCTTT. Encoded protein: CSASILGQNTEAFF.

On this clonotype itself: One end of the junction does not line up with germline, which may come from a read error. The chain uses TRBV12-3 or TRBV12-4 and TRBJ1-2; no definite D call. The CDR3 totals 16 residues. DNA for the CDR3: TGTGCCAGCAGTTTAAACCCCCGTTATGAGAGGAATGGCGACACCTTC. Encoded protein: CASSLNPRYERNGDTF.

V usage is TRBV5-1 and J usage is TRBJ2-2, with a weak D call TRBD1 (6 bases). Germline V gene lookup returns CDR1 SGHRS and CDR2 YFSETQ. This CDR3 is 15 amino acids long. With 2 bases removed from V and 4 bases from J, the gap between germline ends came to 12 bases. CDR3 bases: TGCGCCAGCAGCTTCGGACAGACCAGCACCGGGGAGCTGTTTTTT. This codes for CASSFGQTSTGELFF.

The chain's CDR3 is CASSDRTASYNEQFF. The DNA of the CDR3 is TGTGCCAGCTCTGACCGGACTGCGTCCTACAATGAGCAGTTCTTC. This chain links TRBV6-1 with TRBJ2-1; D is possibly TRBD2 (5 bases). Germline CDR1 reads MNHNS; CDR2 reads SASEGT. Trimming pared 8 bases from V and 1 base from J, leaving 15 bases between. The CDR3 sequence is 15 residues long.

This clonotype was detected ten times or more. The CDR3 here is CASSLDTDGYTF. The DNA for the CDR3 is TGCGCCAGCAGCCTAGACACCGATGGCTACACCTTC. The chain has TRBV5-1 and TRBJ1-2; D gene unclear. Germline CDR1 is SGHRS and CDR2 is YFSETQ. The CDR3 runs to 12 residues. V lost 4 bases and J 6 bases, leaving 10 bases between the germline ends. The variable domain in full, with the rest retrieved from reference TRBV5-1 and TRBJ1-2, is KAGVTQTPRYLIKTRGQQVTLSCSPISGHRSVSWYQQTPGQGLQFLFEYFSETQRNKGNFPGRFSGRQFSNSRSEMNVSTLELGDSALYLCASSLDTDGYTFGSGTRLTVV.

This clonotype appeared many times. The rearrangement uses TRBV24-1 and TRBJ2-3; 7 bases fit TRBD1. Germline V lookup: CDR1 KGHDR, CDR2 SFDVKD. This CDR3 is 14 amino acids long. V shed 3 bases, J shed 1 base, and the junction held 0 bases outside the gene matches. CDR3 amino acids: CATSDTGGTDTQYF. The CDR3 DNA reads TGTGCCACCAGTGATACAGGGGGCACAGATACGCAGTATTTT.

This clonotype was recorded many times. The V and J genes are TRBV20-1 and TRBJ1-1, with D unclear. Between the trimmed V and J ends, which lost 3 bases and 2 bases, there was a span of 13 bases. Germline CDR1 reads DFQATT; CDR2 reads SNEGSKA (reference sequence). The CDR3 runs 14 residues. The CDR3 nucleotides are TGCAGTGCTAGTACTCAATTGGGAAACACTGAAGCTTTCTTT. Residues: CSASTQLGNTEAFF.

This clonotype was recorded many times. This chain connects TRBV10-3 to TRBJ1-4; 7 bases map to TRBD1. Germline V gene data show CDR1 as ENHRY and CDR2 as SYGVKD. The CDR3 length is 14 residues. V lost 7 bases to trimming and J lost 8 bases; unmatched junction nucleotides: 10. In DNA, the CDR3 is TGTGCCATCACCCCCGACAGGGAAGGCGAAAAACTGTTTTTT. This codes for CAITPDREGEKLFF.

There are many counts of this clonotype. The chain is built from TRBV12-3 or TRBV12-4 and TRBJ2-3; no definite D call. The CDR3 is 16 amino acids. The V and J ends lost 1 base and 6 bases respectively, with 17 bases between them. The CDR3 here is CASSLGLQRHMDTQYF. DNA for the CDR3: TGTGCCAGCAGTTTAGGGCTGCAGAGGCACATGGATACGCAGTATTTT.

The chain employs TRBV5-1 and TRBJ2-7, with 7 bases aligning to TRBD1. V trimming: 0 bases; J trimming: 4 bases; junction bases outside the gene matches: 13. Germline lookup yields CDR1 SGHRS and CDR2 YFSETQ. This CDR3 has 17 amino acids. The CDR3 sequence: CASSLDPGQIISYEQYF. CDR3 sequence (DNA): TGCGCCAGCAGCTTGGATCCGGGACAGATTATTTCGTACGAGCAGTACTTC.

This clonotype was observed many times. V usage is TRBV5-1 and J usage is TRBJ1-2; D possibly corresponds to TRBD1 (5 bases). The CDR3 has 14 residues. Germline values: CDR1 SGHRS, CDR2 YFSETQ. V was trimmed by 0 bases and J by 8 bases, leaving 14 bases between them. CDR3 nucleotides: TGCGCCAGCAGCTTGGGGGACTCTTCTGGGGGCTACACCTTC. Translation gives CASSLGDSSGGYTF.

A remark on this clonotype: With a much larger clone just one base away, this may be a read error. This rearrangement joins TRBV2 to TRBJ1-2, with TRBD1 matching over 7 bases. Germline CDR1 is SNHLY and CDR2 is FYNNEI. CDR3 size: 14 residues. The CDR3 coding sequence is TGTGCCAGCAGTCCGGGACAGACTAACTATGGCGACACCTTC. It encodes CASSPGQTNYGDTF.

This clonotype was counted a few times. The genes are TRBV29-1 and TRBJ2-3; 11 nucleotides align to TRBD1. This CDR3 comprises 13 residues. J lost 3 bases, V lost 5 bases, and 1 base had no gene match. Germline CDR1 and CDR2: SQVTM and ANQGSEA. CDR3 DNA sequence: TGCAGCGTTCGGGACAGGGGGACAGATACGCAGTATTTT. Residues: CSVRDRGTDTQYF.

This clonotype has at least ten counts. V gene TRBV5-1 combines with J gene TRBJ2-3; the match to TRBD1 covers 11 bases. The CDR3 has 14 amino acids. Germline V gene lookup returns CDR1 SGHRS and CDR2 YFSETQ. The junction had 2 bases not matched to a gene; V was cut back by 3 bases and J by 5 bases. CDR3 DNA: TGCGCCAGCAGCTGGACAGGGGGCATAGATACGCAGTATTTT. Residues: CASSWTGGIDTQYF.

This clonotype was observed many times. The CDR3 bases are TGTGCCAGCAGCCGACCCCTACAGACACCCCTCCACTTT. It yields the protein CASSRPLQTPLHF. The chain joins TRBV6-1 to TRBJ1-6, with unresolved D. The CDR3 loop spans 13 amino acids. CDR1 is MNHNS and CDR2 is SASEGT in the germline V gene. Trimming removed 6 bases from V and 11 bases from J, with 14 bases in between.

As regards this clonotype: A much larger clone is a single base away; this may be a read error. The chain has TRBV4-2 and TRBJ2-4, with D unclear. Germline CDR1 and CDR2: LGHNA and YNFKEQ. This CDR3 contains 16 residues. V lost 0 bases, J lost 0 bases, and 9 bases lay in between. CDR3 region: CASSQERVLAKNIQYF. The CDR3 DNA reads as TGTGCCAGCAGCCAAGAAAGAGTGCTAGCCAAAAACATTCAGTACTTC.

This clonotype was seen a handful of times. The rearrangement joins TRBV5-3 to TRBJ2-1, with D tentatively TRBD2 (6 bases). TRBV5-3 is an open reading frame, and its role is uncertain. This CDR3 spans 12 amino acids. Trimming took 0 bases from V and 10 from J, leaving 8 bases between them. CDR3 residues: CARSLGLGEQFF. CDR3 DNA: TGTGCCAGAAGCTTGGGACTAGGGGAGCAGTTCTTC.

This clonotype was seen a few times. A read error may be the cause here, since a much bigger clone is one base away. This chain connects TRBV20-1 to TRBJ2-1; TRBD2 matches 7 bases. There are 16 residues in the CDR3. CDR1 and CDR2 from the germline V gene are DFQATT and SNEGSKA (reference sequence). V dropped 3 bases and J dropped 6; count of bases not matched to a gene: 14. CDR3 nucleotides: TGCAGTGCTAGGGGCTATGCTACGACTAGCAGCAATGAGCAGTTCTTC. Its translation is CSARGYATTSSNEQFF.

This clonotype was seen ten or more times. The V gene is TRBV20-1, the J gene TRBJ2-2, with 8 nucleotides matching TRBD1. This CDR3 contains 15 residues. Germline loops: CDR1 DFQATT, CDR2 SNEGSKA (reference sequence). V shed 2 bases, J shed 3 bases, and the junction held 5 bases outside the gene matches. For the CDR3, the DNA is TGCAGTGCTAGACCAGTGACAGGGGACACCGGGGAGCTGTTTTTT. Translation gives CSARPVTGDTGELFF.

This clonotype showed up many times. This chain connects TRBV11-1 to TRBJ2-1, with 11 bases aligning to TRBD2. Germline CDR1 reads SGHAT; CDR2 reads FQDESV (reference sequence). The CDR3 spans 18 residues. Germline trimming cut 1 base from V and 1 base from J; bases unmatched to any gene: 6. The CDR3 region has the DNA TGTGCCAGCAGCTTAGAGGGGGTAGCGGGAGGGTCCTACAATGAGCAGTTCTTC. Translating it yields CASSLEGVAGGSYNEQFF.

This clonotype was recorded at least ten times. The chain employs TRBV2 and TRBJ1-3; D unclear. Germline V gene lookup returns CDR1 SNHLY and CDR2 FYNNEI. Trimming shortened V by 5 bases and J by 0 bases, and 11 bases separated the two germline ends. The CDR3 runs 15 residues. The CDR3 loop reads CASSPRSPSGNTIYF. CDR3 coding DNA: TGTGCCAGCAGTCCGCGATCGCCCTCTGGAAACACCATATATTTT.

This clonotype showed up many times. V usage is TRBV7-2 and J usage is TRBJ2-3; D may be TRBD1 or TRBD2 (6 bases each). The CDR3 extends over 15 amino acids. The germline V gene encodes CDR1 SGHTA and CDR2 FQGNSA. V lost 2 bases, J lost 2 bases, and 11 bases lay in between. CDR3 in amino acids: CASSLIRGPTDTQYF. The CDR3 DNA follows: TGTGCCAGCAGCTTAATACGGGGGCCCACAGATACGCAGTATTTT.

CDR3 coding DNA: TGTGCCAGCAGCTTATACGGTCGACAAGAGACCCAGTACTTC. Translated, it gives CASSLYGRQETQYF. The genes are TRBV7-9 and TRBJ2-5; the D is unclear. CDR1 is SEHNR and CDR2 is FQNEAQ in the germline V gene (reference sequence). The CDR3 totals 14 residues. The V end lost 2 bases, the J end lost 2 bases, and 9 bases lay between the germline ends.

This clonotype was picked up many times. The chain uses TRBV29-1 and TRBJ2-5; D unresolved. The germline CDR1 and CDR2 sequences are SQVTM and ANQGSEA. The CDR3 has 10 amino acids. V gave up 3 bases and J gave up 5 bases, with 4 bases separating them. The CDR3 region is CSVEHETQYF. CDR3 nucleotide sequence: TGCAGCGTTGAGCATGAGACCCAGTACTTC. The entire variable domain, with the rest obtained from reference TRBV29-1 and TRBJ2-5, is as follows: SAVISQKPSRDICQRGTSLTIQCQVDSQVTMMFWYRQQPGQSLTLIATANQGSEATYESGFVIDKFPISRPNLTFSTLTVSNMSPEDSSIYLCSVEHETQYFGPGTRLLVL.

About this clonotype itself: A much bigger clone sits one base away, suggesting this may be a read error. The chain links TRBV29-1 to TRBJ2-5; a weak D match, TRBD2 (6 bases). The CDR3 has 9 amino acids. Looked up from germline, CDR1 is SQVTM and CDR2 is ANQGSEA. Trimming took 6 bases from V and 7 from J, leaving 6 bases between them. CDR3 DNA: TGCAGCGTGGGGGGGACCCAGTACTTC. Amino acids: CSVGGTQYF.